These T cell receptor beta chains were read from a single sample in a study of CD8+ T cells in alopecia areata. TCRdb's copy holds only in-frame clones and misses some; the assay was immunoSEQ multiplex PCR. Of around 300,000 clones in the sample, 45% to 70% were seen once. Here the sequenced sample was CD4+ T cells sorted from blood, taken at week 52, from a patient treated with tofacitinib. The receptors derive from a human donor with alopecia areata. CDR3s include the opening cysteine and the closing phenylalanine or tryptophan. Each record gives: clone size, V gene, CDR3 length, D gene, J gene, CDR3 protein, CDR3 DNA. D genes are given only for firm matches. The listing skips clone size in some rows; elsewhere it reads once, few, many or a size class.

clone size: NA
V gene: TRBV1
CDR3 length: 14
D gene: NA
J gene: TRBJ2-7
CDR3 protein: CTSSLVEDPYEQYF
CDR3 DNA: TGCACCAGCAGCCTCGTGGAGGATCCTTACGAGCAGTACTTC

clone size: NA
V gene: TRBV4-1
CDR3 length: 16
D gene: NA
J gene: TRBJ2-7
CDR3 protein: CASSQQAAVLPYEQYF
CDR3 DNA: TGCGCCAGCAGCCAACAGGCGGCAGTTTTACCCTACGAGCAGTACTTC

clone size: NA
V gene: TRBV19
CDR3 length: 14
D gene: NA
J gene: TRBJ2-3
CDR3 protein: CASSIQSGTDTQYF
CDR3 DNA: TGTGCCAGTAGTATACAATCGGGCACAGATACGCAGTATTTT

clone size: NA
V gene: TRBV5-1
CDR3 length: 15
D gene: NA
J gene: TRBJ2-7
CDR3 protein: CASSWKDSSSYEQYF
CDR3 DNA: TGCGCCAGCAGCTGGAAAGACAGTAGCTCCTACGAGCAGTACTTC

clone size: NA
V gene: TRBV29-1
CDR3 length: 13
D gene: NA
J gene: TRBJ1-1
CDR3 protein: CSVPGTPNTEAFF
CDR3 DNA: TGCAGCGTCCCCGGGACACCGAACACTGAAGCTTTCTTT

clone size: few
V gene: TRBV27
CDR3 length: 13
D gene: NA
J gene: TRBJ2-5
CDR3 protein: CASSHRRQETQYF
CDR3 DNA: TGTGCCAGCAGTCACAGGAGACAAGAGACCCAGTACTTC

clone size: NA
V gene: TRBV7-2
CDR3 length: 13
D gene: NA
J gene: TRBJ2-5
CDR3 protein: CASSSVPQETQYF
CDR3 DNA: TGTGCCAGCAGCTCGGTCCCCCAAGAGACCCAGTACTTC

clone size: NA
V gene: TRBV30
CDR3 length: 13
D gene: NA
J gene: TRBJ1-4
CDR3 protein: CAWKQRVEEKLFF
CDR3 DNA: TGTGCCTGGAAACAAAGGGTCGAGGAAAAACTGTTTTTT

clone size: NA
V gene: TRBV20-1
CDR3 length: 11
D gene: TRBD1
J gene: TRBJ1-1
CDR3 protein: CSALLTGRLLF
CDR3 DNA: TGCAGTGCTCTCCTGACAGGGCGGTTGCTCTTT

clone size: few
V gene: TRBV5-4
CDR3 length: 12
D gene: NA
J gene: TRBJ1-2
CDR3 protein: CASSLEGHGYTF
CDR3 DNA: TGTGCCAGCAGCTTGGAAGGACATGGCTACACCTTC

clone size: NA
V gene: TRBV7-8
CDR3 length: 15
D gene: TRBD1
J gene: TRBJ1-6
CDR3 protein: CASSLVRQGGSPLHF
CDR3 DNA: TGTGCCAGCAGCTTAGTGCGACAGGGAGGATCACCCCTCCACTTT

clone size: few
V gene: TRBV7-7
CDR3 length: 13
D gene: NA
J gene: TRBJ2-1
CDR3 protein: CASSLGFPSEQFF
CDR3 DNA: TGTGCTAGCAGCTTAGGCTTCCCTAGTGAGCAGTTCTTC

clone size: few
V gene: TRBV11-2
CDR3 length: 15
D gene: TRBD1
J gene: TRBJ2-7
CDR3 protein: CASSVRDRVFYEQYF
CDR3 DNA: TGTGCCAGCAGCGTCCGGGACAGGGTTTTCTACGAGCAGTACTTC

clone size: few
V gene: TRBV11-1
CDR3 length: 16
D gene: NA
J gene: TRBJ2-1
CDR3 protein: CASSLPTGAVGNEQFF
CDR3 DNA: TGTGCCAGCAGCTTACCCACCGGGGCGGTCGGCAATGAGCAGTTCTTC

clone size: once
V gene: TRBV30
CDR3 length: 11
D gene: NA
J gene: TRBJ1-1
CDR3 protein: CAWSAGPEAFF
CDR3 DNA: TGTGCCTGGAGTGCGGGGCCTGAAGCTTTCTTT

clone size: NA
V gene: TRBV19
CDR3 length: 13
D gene: NA
J gene: TRBJ2-5
CDR3 protein: CASSSGGRETQYF
CDR3 DNA: TGTGCCAGTAGTTCGGGGGGCCGGGAGACCCAGTACTTC

clone size: NA
V gene: TRBV29-1
CDR3 length: 17
D gene: TRBD2
J gene: TRBJ2-1
CDR3 protein: CSVEATGLAGAYNEQFF
CDR3 DNA: TGCAGCGTTGAAGCAACGGGACTAGCGGGGGCCTACAATGAGCAGTTCTTC

clone size: NA
V gene: TRBV27
CDR3 length: 13
D gene: NA
J gene: TRBJ1-6
CDR3 protein: CASSQVYNSPLHF
CDR3 DNA: TGTGCCAGCAGTCAGGTTTATAATTCACCCCTCCACTTT

clone size: NA
V gene: TRBV30
CDR3 length: 14
D gene: TRBD1
J gene: TRBJ1-2
CDR3 protein: CAWSVWAGGYGYTF
CDR3 DNA: TGTGCCTGGAGTGTATGGGCAGGGGGCTATGGCTACACCTTC

clone size: NA
V gene: TRBV10-3
CDR3 length: 15
D gene: TRBD1
J gene: TRBJ2-7
CDR3 protein: CAISESTGVAYEQYF
CDR3 DNA: TGTGCCATCAGTGAGTCGACAGGGGTGGCCTACGAGCAGTACTTC

clone size: NA
V gene: TRBV7-9
CDR3 length: 13
D gene: TRBD2
J gene: TRBJ2-7
CDR3 protein: CASSLQGGSEQYF
CDR3 DNA: TGTGCCAGCAGCTTACAGGGAGGGAGCGAGCAGTACTTC

clone size: NA
V gene: TRBV5-1
CDR3 length: 14
D gene: NA
J gene: TRBJ1-4
CDR3 protein: CASSLGQLNEKLFF
CDR3 DNA: TGCGCCAGCAGCTTAGGTCAGCTTAATGAAAAACTGTTTTTT

clone size: once
V gene: TRBV6-5
CDR3 length: 15
D gene: TRBD1
J gene: TRBJ1-2
CDR3 protein: CASTKRTGGAYGYTF
CDR3 DNA: TGTGCCAGTACTAAACGGACAGGGGGCGCCTATGGCTACACCTTC

clone size: NA
V gene: TRBV7-9
CDR3 length: 14
D gene: NA
J gene: TRBJ2-1
CDR3 protein: CASSLAEGGNEQFF
CDR3 DNA: TGTGCCAGCAGCTTAGCGGAGGGGGGCAATGAGCAGTTCTTC

clone size: NA
V gene: TRBV5-1
CDR3 length: 15
D gene: TRBD1
J gene: TRBJ2-2
CDR3 protein: CASSQDRENTGELFF
CDR3 DNA: TGCGCCAGCAGTCAGGACAGGGAGAACACCGGGGAGCTGTTTTTT

clone size: few
V gene: TRBV6-4
CDR3 length: 15
D gene: NA
J gene: TRBJ2-1
CDR3 protein: CASSDSGAGYNEQFF
CDR3 DNA: TGTGCCAGCAGTGACTCGGGGGCAGGTTACAATGAGCAGTTCTTC

clone size: few
V gene: TRBV9
CDR3 length: 15
D gene: NA
J gene: TRBJ1-6
CDR3 protein: CASSAWDNANSPLHF
CDR3 DNA: TGTGCCAGCAGCGCCTGGGACAATGCCAATTCACCCCTCCACTTT

clone size: NA
V gene: TRBV4-3
CDR3 length: 16
D gene: NA
J gene: TRBJ2-7
CDR3 protein: CASSQDGFGVTYEQYF
CDR3 DNA: TGCGCCAGCAGCCAAGATGGGTTCGGGGTTACCTACGAGCAGTACTTC

clone size: NA
V gene: TRBV29-1
CDR3 length: 13
D gene: NA
J gene: TRBJ2-5
CDR3 protein: CSVRGFLPETQYF
CDR3 DNA: TGCAGCGTTAGGGGCTTCCTGCCGGAGACCCAGTACTTC

clone size: NA
V gene: TRBV25-1
CDR3 length: 14
D gene: NA
J gene: TRBJ2-1
CDR3 protein: CASSPSTSYNEQFF
CDR3 DNA: TGTGCCAGCAGTCCCTCGACCAGTTACAATGAGCAGTTCTTC

clone size: NA
V gene: TRBV29-1
CDR3 length: 13
D gene: NA
J gene: TRBJ2-3
CDR3 protein: CSVEGGRGDTQYF
CDR3 DNA: TGCAGCGTTGAAGGGGGGCGAGGAGATACGCAGTATTTT

clone size: NA
V gene: TRBV30
CDR3 length: 12
D gene: NA
J gene: TRBJ1-2
CDR3 protein: CAWRGQTYGYTF
CDR3 DNA: TGTGCCTGGAGAGGGCAGACCTATGGCTACACCTTC

clone size: few
V gene: TRBV29-1
CDR3 length: 14
D gene: NA
J gene: TRBJ2-3
CDR3 protein: CSVDQQRSTDTQYF
CDR3 DNA: TGCAGCGTTGATCAGCAGCGTAGCACAGATACGCAGTATTTT

clone size: NA
V gene: TRBV29-1
CDR3 length: 13
D gene: TRBD2
J gene: TRBJ2-5
CDR3 protein: CSVDRRGQETQYF
CDR3 DNA: TGCAGCGTTGATAGGCGGGGGCAAGAGACCCAGTACTTC

clone size: once
V gene: TRBV25-1
CDR3 length: 16
D gene: TRBD2
J gene: TRBJ2-5
CDR3 protein: CASSEYRGSGEETQYF
CDR3 DNA: TGTGCCAGCAGTGAATACCGGGGTAGCGGGGAAGAGACCCAGTACTTC

clone size: NA
V gene: TRBV15
CDR3 length: 17
D gene: TRBD1
J gene: TRBJ2-3
CDR3 protein: CATSRGQGQRSTDTQYF
CDR3 DNA: TGTGCCACCAGCAGGGGGCAGGGACAGCGAAGCACAGATACGCAGTATTTT

clone size: NA
V gene: TRBV27
CDR3 length: 13
D gene: TRBD2
J gene: TRBJ2-1
CDR3 protein: CATLGLVDNEQFF
CDR3 DNA: TGTGCCACCCTGGGACTAGTTGACAATGAGCAGTTCTTC

clone size: NA
V gene: TRBV30
CDR3 length: 19
D gene: NA
J gene: TRBJ1-1
CDR3 protein: CAWSVGSGLVWETNTEAFF
CDR3 DNA: TGTGCCTGGAGTGTAGGATCAGGGTTGGTTTGGGAAACGAACACTGAAGCTTTCTTT

clone size: NA
V gene: TRBV29-1
CDR3 length: 14
D gene: TRBD2
J gene: TRBJ2-5
CDR3 protein: CSLVQRGAEETQYF
CDR3 DNA: TGCAGCCTAGTCCAGCGGGGGGCCGAAGAGACCCAGTACTTC

clone size: NA
V gene: TRBV5-1
CDR3 length: 12
D gene: NA
J gene: TRBJ1-1
CDR3 protein: CASSLEGRGAFF
CDR3 DNA: TGCGCCAGCAGCTTGGAGGGGAGAGGAGCTTTCTTT

clone size: NA
V gene: TRBV6-5
CDR3 length: 13
D gene: NA
J gene: TRBJ2-3
CDR3 protein: CASSPMFTDTQYF
CDR3 DNA: TGTGCCAGCAGTCCTATGTTCACAGATACGCAGTATTTT